This TCR beta chain was retrieved from a study of response to subunit inactivated influenza vaccine (dated by TCRdb to the late 2010s). In the study overall: Deep quantitative T cell receptor repertoire profiling was used in the study to track responses to a trivalent subunit inactivated influenza vaccine. Overall results and qualifications from the work: It was suggested by the authors that each seasonal influenza vaccination may recruit only a limited number of new T cells.

Library preparation employed RT-PCR. Sequencing was performed on an Illumina HiSeq 2500. TCRdb itself trimmed the public reads at Q25 with fastp, ran MiXCR and retained productive beta chains. One record per CDR3 amino acid sequence lists the most common genes and DNA. This sample has about 700,000 distinct CDR3 sequences in its table, and about 14% of those were observed once. Approximately 6.5% of the sample is in the top ten clones. In the case of this clonotype: Its antigen specificity is not known. Base qualities are not at hand, and no much larger clone is one base apart.

This specimen consisted of PBMCs from blood, obtained around 15 days before vaccination. The source is a man in his forties or fifties who received an inactivated influenza vaccine. Donor details come from another sample of the same person, matched by shared clones.

The CDR3 in this case is CATSSHTDTQYF. DNA sequence: TGTGCCACCAGCTCTCACACAGATACGCAGTATTTT. Rearrangement joined TRBV15 to TRBJ2-3; the D gene lacks a confident call. CDR1 and CDR2 were assigned from the germline V gene (reference sequence) as LNHNV and YYDKDF. V is clipped by 5 bases and J by 2 bases, and the sequence between their germline boundaries is 5 bases long. From its cysteine to its phenylalanine, the CDR3 spans 12 amino acids. The entry retains the CDR3 DNA only, 36 bases that are in frame from base 1.